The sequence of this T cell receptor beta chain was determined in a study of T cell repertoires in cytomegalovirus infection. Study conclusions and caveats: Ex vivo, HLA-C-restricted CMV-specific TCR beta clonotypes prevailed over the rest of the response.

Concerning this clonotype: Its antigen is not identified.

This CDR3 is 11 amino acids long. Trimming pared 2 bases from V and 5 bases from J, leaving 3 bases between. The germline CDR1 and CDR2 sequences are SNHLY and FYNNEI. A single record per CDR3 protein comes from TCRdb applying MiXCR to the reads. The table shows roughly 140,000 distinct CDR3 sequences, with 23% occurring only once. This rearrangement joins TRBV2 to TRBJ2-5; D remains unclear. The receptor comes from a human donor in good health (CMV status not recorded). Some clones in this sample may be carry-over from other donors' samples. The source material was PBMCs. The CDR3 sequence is CASSESETQYF. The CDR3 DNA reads TGTGCCAGCAGTGAAAGCGAGACCCAGTACTTC.